This T cell receptor (beta chain) stems from a study of T cell changes during pregnancy in multiple sclerosis. This CDR3 has 16 residues. The table came from immunoSEQ multiplex PCR; TCRdb's copy has only in-frame clones and leaves some out. The sample has fewer than 75,000 clones, roughly 92% seen once. The source material was peripheral blood, sampled in the second trimester of pregnancy. The TCR comes from a female donor with multiple sclerosis, enrolled in a pregnancy study. The rearrangement links TRBV1 to TRBJ2-3; TRBD2 is the table's D call, not checked against the DNA. TRBV1 is a recognized pseudogene. CDR3 sequence (DNA): TGCACCAGCAGCCAAGATAATAGTGAGGGCACAGATACGCAGTATTTT. Protein product: CTSSQDNSEGTDTQYF.